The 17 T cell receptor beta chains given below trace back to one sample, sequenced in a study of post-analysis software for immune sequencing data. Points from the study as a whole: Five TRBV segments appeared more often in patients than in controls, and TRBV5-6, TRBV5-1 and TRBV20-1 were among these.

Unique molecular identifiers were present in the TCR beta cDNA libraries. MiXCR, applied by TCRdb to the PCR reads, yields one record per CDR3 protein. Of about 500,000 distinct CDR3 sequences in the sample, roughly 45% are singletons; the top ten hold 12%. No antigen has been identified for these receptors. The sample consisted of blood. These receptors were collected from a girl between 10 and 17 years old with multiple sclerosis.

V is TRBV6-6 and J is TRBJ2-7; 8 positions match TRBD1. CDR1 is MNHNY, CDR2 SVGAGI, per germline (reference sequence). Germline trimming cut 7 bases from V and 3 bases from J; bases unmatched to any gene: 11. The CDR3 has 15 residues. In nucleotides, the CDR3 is TGTGCCAGCACCCCCGCAGGACAGGGCGACTACGAGCAGTACTTC. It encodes CASTPAGQGDYEQYF.

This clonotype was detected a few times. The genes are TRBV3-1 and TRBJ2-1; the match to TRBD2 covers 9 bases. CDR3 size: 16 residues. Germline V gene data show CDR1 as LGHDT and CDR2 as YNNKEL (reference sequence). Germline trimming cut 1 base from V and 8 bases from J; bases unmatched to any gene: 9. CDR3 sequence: CASSQGVAGGGDEQFF. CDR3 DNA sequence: TGTGCCAGCAGCCAAGGTGTTGCGGGAGGGGGCGATGAGCAGTTCTTC.

The CDR3 region has the DNA TGTGCCAGCAGTTTGAACAGGGCTAATGGCTACACCTTC. Amino acids: CASSLNRANGYTF. The rearrangement uses TRBV27 and TRBJ1-2, with a tentative D call TRBD1 (6 bases). This CDR3 contains 13 residues. V was clipped by 3 bases and J by 6 bases, with 11 bases between them. The V gene's germline CDR1 is MNHEY and CDR2 SMNVEV (reference sequence).

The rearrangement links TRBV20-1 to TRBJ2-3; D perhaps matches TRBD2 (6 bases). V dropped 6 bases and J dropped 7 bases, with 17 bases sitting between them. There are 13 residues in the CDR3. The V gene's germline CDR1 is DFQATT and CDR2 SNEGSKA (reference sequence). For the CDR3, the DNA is TGCAGTGCGGCTCCTAGCGCCGGTAATACGCAGTATTTT. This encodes CSAAPSAGNTQYF.

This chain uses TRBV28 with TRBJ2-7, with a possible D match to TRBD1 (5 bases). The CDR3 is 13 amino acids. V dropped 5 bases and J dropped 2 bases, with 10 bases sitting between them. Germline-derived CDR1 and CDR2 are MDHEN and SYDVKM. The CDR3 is CASSTGATYEQYF. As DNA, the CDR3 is TGTGCCAGCAGTACAGGAGCGACCTACGAGCAGTACTTC.

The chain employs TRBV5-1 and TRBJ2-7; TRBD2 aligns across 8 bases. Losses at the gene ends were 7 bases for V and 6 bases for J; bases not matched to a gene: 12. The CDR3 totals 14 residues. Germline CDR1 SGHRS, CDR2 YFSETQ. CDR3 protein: CASAGGSGVVEQYF. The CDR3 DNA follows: TGCGCCAGCGCAGGAGGTAGCGGGGTGGTCGAGCAGTACTTC.

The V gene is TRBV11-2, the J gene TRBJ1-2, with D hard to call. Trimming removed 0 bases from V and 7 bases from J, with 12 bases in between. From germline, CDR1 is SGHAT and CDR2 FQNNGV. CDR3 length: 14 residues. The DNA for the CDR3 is TGTGCCAGCAGCTTAGATCCAAGGACTGGTGGCTACACCTTC. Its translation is CASSLDPRTGGYTF.

The CDR3 here is CSARVTSGGGYEQYF. CDR3 in DNA: TGCAGTGCTAGAGTTACTAGCGGAGGCGGGTACGAGCAGTACTTC. The J gene is TRBJ2-7, the V gene TRBV20-1; 8 nucleotides agree with TRBD2. V was pared by 1 base and J by 4 bases, with 9 bases of the junction left unmatched. Germline V gene lookup returns CDR1 DFQATT and CDR2 SNEGSKA (reference sequence). The CDR3 runs to 15 residues.

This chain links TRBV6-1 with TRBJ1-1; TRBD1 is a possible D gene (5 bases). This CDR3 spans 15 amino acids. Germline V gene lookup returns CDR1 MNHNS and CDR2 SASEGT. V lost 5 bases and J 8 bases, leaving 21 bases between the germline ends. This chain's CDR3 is CASSSNPLGGKEAFF. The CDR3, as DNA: TGTGCCAGCAGTTCCAACCCCCTGGGGGGGAAAGAAGCTTTCTTT.

CDR3 residues: CASSPPTVEQYF. The CDR3 DNA reads TGTGCCAGCTCACCACCCACCGTCGAGCAGTACTTC. J is TRBJ2-7 and V is TRBV18; D is unresolved. The CDR3 loop spans 12 amino acids. Germline CDR1 reads KGHSH; CDR2 reads LQKENI. The V gene lost 0 bases and the J gene lost 6 bases, with 6 bases spanning the gap.

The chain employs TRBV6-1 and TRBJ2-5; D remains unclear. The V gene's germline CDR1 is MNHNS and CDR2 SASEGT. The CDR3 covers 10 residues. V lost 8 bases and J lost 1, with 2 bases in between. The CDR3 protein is CASLQETQYF. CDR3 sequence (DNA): TGTGCCAGCCTCCAAGAGACCCAGTACTTC.

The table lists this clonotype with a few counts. The CDR3 DNA is TGTGCCAGCAGCCAAGATCAGGGTGGGGAGACCCAGTACTTC. This encodes CASSQDQGGETQYF. The genes are TRBV4-2 and TRBJ2-5; tentative D call: TRBD1 (5 bases). Germline V gene lookup returns CDR1 LGHNA and CDR2 YNFKEQ. This CDR3 spans 14 amino acids. The V and J ends lost 0 bases and 5 bases respectively, with 10 bases between them.

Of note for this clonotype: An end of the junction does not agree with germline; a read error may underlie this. The DNA of the CDR3 is TGCAGCATTGAAGAGGCCACGGGTTCACCCCTCCACTTT. This encodes CSIEEATGSPLHF. This rearrangement joins TRBV29-1 to TRBJ1-6; D unclear. The CDR3 has 13 residues. Germline CDR1 is SQVTM and CDR2 is ANQGSEA.

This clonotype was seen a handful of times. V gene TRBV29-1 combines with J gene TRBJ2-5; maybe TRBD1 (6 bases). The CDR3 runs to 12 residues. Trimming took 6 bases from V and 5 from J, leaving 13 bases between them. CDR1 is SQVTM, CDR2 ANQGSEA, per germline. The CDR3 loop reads CSVRTDFETQYF. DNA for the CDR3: TGCAGCGTCCGGACAGATTTTGAGACCCAGTACTTC.

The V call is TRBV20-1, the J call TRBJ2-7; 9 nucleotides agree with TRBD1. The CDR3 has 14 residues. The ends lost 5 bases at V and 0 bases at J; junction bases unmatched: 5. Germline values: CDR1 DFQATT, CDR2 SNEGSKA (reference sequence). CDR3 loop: CSAVPGQGSYEQYF. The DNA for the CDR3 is TGCAGTGCTGTACCGGGACAGGGCTCCTACGAGCAGTACTTC.

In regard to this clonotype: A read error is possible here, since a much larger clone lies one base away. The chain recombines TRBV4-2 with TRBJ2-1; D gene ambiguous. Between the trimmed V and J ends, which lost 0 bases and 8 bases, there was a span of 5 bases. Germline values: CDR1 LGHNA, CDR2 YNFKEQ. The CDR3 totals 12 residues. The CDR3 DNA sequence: TGTGCCAGCAGCCAAGATAGGGATGAGCAGTTCTTC. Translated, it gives CASSQDRDEQFF.

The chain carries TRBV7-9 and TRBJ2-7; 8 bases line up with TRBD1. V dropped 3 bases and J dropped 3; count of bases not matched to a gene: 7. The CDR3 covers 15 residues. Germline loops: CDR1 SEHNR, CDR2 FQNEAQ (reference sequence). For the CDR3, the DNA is TGTGCCAGCAGCTTGATTGGACAGGGATACTACGAGCAGTACTTC. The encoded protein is CASSLIGQGYYEQYF.